The 23 T cell receptor beta chains below all came from one sample that was sequenced in a study of cytomegalovirus exposure and HLA in healthy donors. Primers for the PCR totalled 60 Vbeta and 13 Jbeta. Clones were sequenced by immunoSEQ multiplex PCR, and TCRdb holds only the in-frame ones, with some missing. The table includes some 92,000 clones, around 75% detected once. The sample comprised PBMCs. Source of these receptors: a man aged 18-30 years in good health and CMV-seropositive.

The chain couples TRBV28 to TRBJ1-1; 7 positions match TRBD1. In germline, CDR1 is MDHEN, CDR2 SYDVKM. The CDR3 covers 13 residues. The V segment lost 8 bases and the J segment 2 bases; nucleotides outside the gene matches: 5. The DNA of the CDR3 is TGTGCCAGCGAGGGGGCCCTTAACACTGAAGCTTTCTTT. It is translated as CASEGALNTEAFF.

The chain employs TRBV25-1 and TRBJ1-6; the match to TRBD1 covers 11 bases. Germline lookup yields CDR1 MGHDK and CDR2 SYGVNS. This CDR3 has 15 amino acids. V gave up 6 bases and J gave up 3 bases; unmatched junction bases: 1. In DNA form, the CDR3 reads TGTGCCAGCAGAGGGACAGGGGGCTATAATTCACCCCTCCACTTT. It codes for CASRGTGGYNSPLHF.

The chain carries TRBV28 and TRBJ2-6; D perhaps matches TRBD1 (7 bases). Germline V lookup: CDR1 MDHEN, CDR2 SYDVKM. V lost 2 bases and J lost 6, with 11 bases in between. The CDR3 totals 15 residues. The CDR3 spells CASSLRQGLANVLTF. In DNA, the CDR3 is TGTGCCAGCAGTTTACGACAGGGACTGGCCAACGTCCTGACTTTC.

The chain carries TRBV19 and TRBJ2-7, with D perhaps matching TRBD1 (6 bases). Trimming removed 5 bases at V and 3 bases at J, with 11 bases between. The V gene's germline CDR1 is LNHDA and CDR2 SQIVND (reference sequence). The CDR3 is 13 amino acids. The CDR3 protein is CASSATGSYEQYF. CDR3 DNA sequence: TGTGCCAGTAGTGCAACAGGGAGCTACGAGCAGTACTTC.

As to this clone: Other DNA sequences of this sample code for an identical CDR3. The chain carries TRBV7-9 and TRBJ2-2, with 8 bases matching TRBD1. CDR3 length: 16 amino acids. V lost 3 bases to trimming and J lost 5 bases; unmatched junction nucleotides: 8. CDR1 SEHNR and CDR2 FQNEAQ come from the germline V gene (reference sequence). This CDR3 reads CASSFGTGLMTGELFF. The DNA of the CDR3 is TGTGCCAGCAGCTTTGGGACAGGTCTTATGACCGGGGAGCTGTTTTTT.

The rearrangement uses TRBV5-1 and TRBJ2-5, with D possibly TRBD1 on 5 matching bases. The CDR3 has 15 residues. The germline V and J ends were trimmed by 0 bases and 5 bases, with 14 bases remaining between them. In germline, CDR1 is SGHRS, CDR2 YFSETQ. CDR3 sequence (DNA): TGCGCCAGCAGCTTGGTGCAGGGTATCCGGGAGACCCAGTACTTC. This codes for CASSLVQGIRETQYF.

The gene calls are TRBV7-9 and TRBJ1-1; 7 nucleotides line up with TRBD1. The V gene end was trimmed by 4 bases and the J gene end by 4 bases; junction bases not matched to a gene: 3. Germline assignment: CDR1 SEHNR and CDR2 FQNEAQ (reference sequence). The CDR3 sequence is 13 residues long. The CDR3 DNA follows: TGTGCCAGCAGCTCCCGGACAGGCACTGAAGCTTTCTTT. This sequence encodes CASSSRTGTEAFF.

This rearrangement joins TRBV7-2 to TRBJ2-7; TRBD2 matches 10 bases. The CDR3 extends over 15 amino acids. Germline loops: CDR1 SGHTA, CDR2 FQGNSA. J was trimmed by 2 bases and V by 4 bases; bases with no gene match: 5. This CDR3 reads CASSYSGGTTYEQYF. Here the CDR3 DNA reads TGTGCCAGCAGCTATAGCGGGGGGACAACCTACGAGCAGTACTTC.

This rearrangement joins TRBV5-8 to TRBJ1-6; D uncertain. Germline CDR1 and CDR2: SGHTS and YDEGEE. The CDR3 extends over 16 amino acids. The germline V and J ends were trimmed by 4 bases and 3 bases, with 14 bases remaining between them. CDR3 loop: CASSPPPMSYNSPLHF. In nucleotides, the CDR3 is TGTGCCAGCAGCCCCCCCCCGATGAGCTATAATTCACCCCTCCACTTT.

The chain carries TRBV18 and TRBJ2-5; 7 bases are a match to TRBD1. V shed 2 bases and J 3 bases; nucleotides not matched to a gene: 0. CDR1 and CDR2 from the germline V gene are KGHSH and LQKENI. The CDR3 spans 13 residues. CDR3 protein: CASSPGTEETQYF. The DNA of the CDR3 is TGTGCCAGCTCACCAGGGACAGAAGAGACCCAGTACTTC.

The chain combines TRBV6-5 with TRBJ2-7; 8 bases fit TRBD1. Germline V gene sequence: CDR1 MNHEY, CDR2 SVGAGI. This CDR3 is 15 amino acids long. V dropped 0 bases and J dropped 3; count of bases not matched to a gene: 4. The CDR3 bases are TGTGCCAGCAGTTACTCCGAGGACAGGGTCTACGAGCAGTACTTC. As protein: CASSYSEDRVYEQYF.

The CDR3 nucleotides read TGTGCCAGCTCAACGGGACAGGGTCAACAGCCCCAGCATTTT. Translated: CASSTGQGQQPQHF. The chain combines TRBV18 with TRBJ1-5, with 9 bases lining up with TRBD1. Germline CDR1 reads KGHSH; CDR2 reads LQKENI. The CDR3 consists of 14 residues. Trimming removed 5 bases from V and 7 bases from J; junction bases left unmatched: 6.

This clone showed up just once. The chain employs TRBV4-1 and TRBJ1-6; D unresolved. There are 15 residues in the CDR3. The germline V gene has CDR1 MGHRA and CDR2 YSYEKL. The V end lost 0 bases, the J end lost 9 bases, and 12 bases lay between the germline ends. The DNA of the CDR3 is TGCGCCAGCAGCCAAGAGAGGGTTGTTGGTTCACCCCTCCACTTT. This translates into CASSQERVVGSPLHF.

The rearrangement joins TRBV7-9 to TRBJ2-7, with D perhaps TRBD2 (6 bases). Germline V gene lookup returns CDR1 SEHNR and CDR2 FQNEAQ (reference sequence). Deletions cut 1 base from V and 2 bases from J, with 12 bases between. The CDR3 has 15 amino acids. The CDR3 loop reads CASSLVLGLTYEQYF. In DNA form, the CDR3 reads TGTGCCAGCAGCTTAGTGCTGGGACTTACCTACGAGCAGTACTTC.

In its sample, this clone is medium-sized (0.01 to 0.1%). V and J are TRBV6-6 and TRBJ1-1; D is possibly TRBD1 (5 bases). The CDR3 covers 14 residues. V lost 6 bases and J 0 bases, leaving 11 bases between the germline ends. Per the germline V gene, CDR1 is MNHNY and CDR2 is SVGAGI (reference sequence). The CDR3 coding sequence is TGTGCCAGCAGATATGACAGATTGAACACTGAAGCTTTCTTT. Translating gives CASRYDRLNTEAFF.

The chain has TRBV4-2 and TRBJ2-1; 11 nucleotides agree with TRBD2. The V segment lost 1 base and the J segment 2 bases; nucleotides outside the gene matches: 1. The CDR3 loop spans 16 amino acids. The germline gives CDR1 LGHNA, CDR2 YNFKEQ. In DNA, the CDR3 is TGTGCCAGCAGCCAAGGTAGCGGGGGGGCCTACAATGAGCAGTTCTTC. Amino acids: CASSQGSGGAYNEQFF.

The chain employs TRBV27 and TRBJ2-5, with D uncertain. V lost 3 bases and J lost 2, with 7 bases in between. CDR1 is MNHEY, CDR2 SMNVEV, per germline (reference sequence). The CDR3 extends over 13 amino acids. The CDR3 reads CASSFDLQETQYF. The CDR3 region has the DNA TGTGCCAGCAGTTTCGACTTGCAAGAGACCCAGTACTTC.

The gene calls are TRBV10-3 and TRBJ2-3, with 9 nucleotides matching TRBD1. This CDR3 is 14 amino acids long. Unmatched junction bases numbered 9, after V lost 10 bases and J lost 4 bases. CDR1 is ENHRY and CDR2 is SYGVKD in the germline V gene. The CDR3 loop reads CATEGDRASDTQYF. As DNA, the CDR3 is TGTGCCACGGAGGGGGACAGGGCGTCAGATACGCAGTATTTT.

This chain links TRBV6-4 with TRBJ1-1; no clear D. V was cut by 2 bases and J by 7 bases, with 14 bases left in between. The CDR3 is 14 residues long. The germline CDR1 and CDR2 sequences are MRHNA and SNTAGT. The CDR3 bases are TGTGCCAGCAGTGACACGGGGTTCGTCGGTGAAGCTTTCTTT. Residues: CASSDTGFVGEAFF.

This clone was seen a handful of times. This sequence joins TRBV19 and TRBJ1-3; D is unclear. This CDR3 has 15 residues. CDR1 is LNHDA, CDR2 SQIVND, per germline (reference sequence). V shed 5 bases and J shed 0 bases, with 11 bases lying between them. This CDR3 is CASSSDTSSGNTIYF. The CDR3 nucleotides read TGTGCCAGTAGTTCCGATACTTCCTCTGGAAACACCATATATTTT.

The rearrangement uses TRBV9 and TRBJ1-4, with a possible D match to TRBD1 (5 bases). V lost 4 bases, J lost 6 bases, and 16 bases lay in between. Germline values: CDR1 SGDLS, CDR2 YYNGEE. There are 15 residues in the CDR3. CDR3 DNA sequence: TGTGCCAGCAGCCCCGCCGACAGTTCTCATGAAAAACTGTTTTTT. Translating gives CASSPADSSHEKLFF.

This chain links TRBV27 with TRBJ2-7; TRBD1 matches 10 bases. Unmatched junction bases numbered 5, after V lost 6 bases and J lost 3 bases. Germline V CDR1 and CDR2: MNHEY, SMNVEV (reference sequence). The CDR3 extends over 14 amino acids. CDR3 loop: CASSPDRGYYEQYF. In DNA, the CDR3 is TGTGCCAGCAGCCCGGACAGGGGGTACTACGAGCAGTACTTC.

This chain joins TRBV5-1 and TRBJ1-1, with a possible D match to TRBD1 (6 bases). There are 14 residues in the CDR3. Trimming cost V 4 bases and J 0 bases, with 10 bases left between them. Germline V gene sequence: CDR1 SGHRS, CDR2 YFSETQ. The CDR3 reads CASSTDSLNTEAFF. Here the CDR3 DNA reads TGCGCCAGCAGCACGGACAGCCTGAACACTGAAGCTTTCTTT.